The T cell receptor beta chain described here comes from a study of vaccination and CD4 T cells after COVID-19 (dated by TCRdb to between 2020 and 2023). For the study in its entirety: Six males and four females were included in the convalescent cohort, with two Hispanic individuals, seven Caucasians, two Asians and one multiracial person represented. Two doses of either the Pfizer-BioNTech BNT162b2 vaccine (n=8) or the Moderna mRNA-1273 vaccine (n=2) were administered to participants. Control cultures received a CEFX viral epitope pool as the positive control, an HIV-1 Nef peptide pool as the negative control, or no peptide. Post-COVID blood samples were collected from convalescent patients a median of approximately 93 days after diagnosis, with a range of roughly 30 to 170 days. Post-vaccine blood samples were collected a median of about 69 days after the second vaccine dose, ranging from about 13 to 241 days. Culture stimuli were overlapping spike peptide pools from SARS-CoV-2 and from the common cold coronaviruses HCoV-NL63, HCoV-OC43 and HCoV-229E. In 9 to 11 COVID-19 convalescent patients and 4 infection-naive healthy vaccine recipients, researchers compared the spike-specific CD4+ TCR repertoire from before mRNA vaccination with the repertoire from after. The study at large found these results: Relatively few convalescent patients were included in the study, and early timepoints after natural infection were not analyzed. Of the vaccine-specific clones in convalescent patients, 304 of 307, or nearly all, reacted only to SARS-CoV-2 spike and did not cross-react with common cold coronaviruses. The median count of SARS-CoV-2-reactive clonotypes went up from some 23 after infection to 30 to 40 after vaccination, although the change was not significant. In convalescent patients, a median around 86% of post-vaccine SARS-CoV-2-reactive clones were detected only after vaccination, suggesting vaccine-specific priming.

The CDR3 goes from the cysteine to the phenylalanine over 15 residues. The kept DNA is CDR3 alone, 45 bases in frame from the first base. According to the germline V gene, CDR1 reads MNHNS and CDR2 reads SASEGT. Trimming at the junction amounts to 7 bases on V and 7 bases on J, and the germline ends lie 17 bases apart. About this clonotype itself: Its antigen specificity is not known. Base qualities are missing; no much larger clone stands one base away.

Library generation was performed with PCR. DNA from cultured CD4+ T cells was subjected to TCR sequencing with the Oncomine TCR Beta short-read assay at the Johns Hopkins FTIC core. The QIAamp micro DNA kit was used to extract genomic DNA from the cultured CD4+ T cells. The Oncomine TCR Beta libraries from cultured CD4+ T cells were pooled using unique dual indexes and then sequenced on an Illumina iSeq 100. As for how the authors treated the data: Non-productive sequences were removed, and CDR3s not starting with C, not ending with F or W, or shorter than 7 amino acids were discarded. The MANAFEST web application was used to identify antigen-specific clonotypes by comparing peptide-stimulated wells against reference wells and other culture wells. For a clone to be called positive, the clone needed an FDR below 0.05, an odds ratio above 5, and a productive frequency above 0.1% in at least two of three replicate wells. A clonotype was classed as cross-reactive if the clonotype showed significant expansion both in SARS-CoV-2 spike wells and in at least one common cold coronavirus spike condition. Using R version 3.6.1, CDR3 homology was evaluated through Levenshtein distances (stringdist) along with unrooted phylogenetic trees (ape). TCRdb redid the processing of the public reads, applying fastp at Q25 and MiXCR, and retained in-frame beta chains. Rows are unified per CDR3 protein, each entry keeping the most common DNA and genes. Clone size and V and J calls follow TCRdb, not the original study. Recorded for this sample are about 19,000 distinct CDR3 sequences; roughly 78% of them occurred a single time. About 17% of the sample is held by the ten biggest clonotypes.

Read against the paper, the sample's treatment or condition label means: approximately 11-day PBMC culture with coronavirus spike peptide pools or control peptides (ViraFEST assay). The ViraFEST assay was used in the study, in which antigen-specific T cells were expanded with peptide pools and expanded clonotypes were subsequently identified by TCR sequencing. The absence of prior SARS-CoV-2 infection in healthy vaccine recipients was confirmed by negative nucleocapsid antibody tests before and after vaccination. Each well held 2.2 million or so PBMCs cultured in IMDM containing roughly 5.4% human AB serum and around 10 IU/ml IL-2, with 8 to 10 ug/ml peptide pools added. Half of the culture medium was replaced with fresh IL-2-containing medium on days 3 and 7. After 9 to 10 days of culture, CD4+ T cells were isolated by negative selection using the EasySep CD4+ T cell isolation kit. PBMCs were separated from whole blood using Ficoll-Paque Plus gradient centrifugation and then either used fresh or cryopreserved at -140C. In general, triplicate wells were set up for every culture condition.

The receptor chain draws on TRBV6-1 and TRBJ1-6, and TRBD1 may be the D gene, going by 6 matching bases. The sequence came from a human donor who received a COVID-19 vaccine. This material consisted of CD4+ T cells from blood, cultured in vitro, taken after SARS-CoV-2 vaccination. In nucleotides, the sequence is TGTGCCAGCACCAAAGGGGGGGCAGGGAATTCACCCCTCCACTTT. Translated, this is CASTKGGAGNSPLHF.